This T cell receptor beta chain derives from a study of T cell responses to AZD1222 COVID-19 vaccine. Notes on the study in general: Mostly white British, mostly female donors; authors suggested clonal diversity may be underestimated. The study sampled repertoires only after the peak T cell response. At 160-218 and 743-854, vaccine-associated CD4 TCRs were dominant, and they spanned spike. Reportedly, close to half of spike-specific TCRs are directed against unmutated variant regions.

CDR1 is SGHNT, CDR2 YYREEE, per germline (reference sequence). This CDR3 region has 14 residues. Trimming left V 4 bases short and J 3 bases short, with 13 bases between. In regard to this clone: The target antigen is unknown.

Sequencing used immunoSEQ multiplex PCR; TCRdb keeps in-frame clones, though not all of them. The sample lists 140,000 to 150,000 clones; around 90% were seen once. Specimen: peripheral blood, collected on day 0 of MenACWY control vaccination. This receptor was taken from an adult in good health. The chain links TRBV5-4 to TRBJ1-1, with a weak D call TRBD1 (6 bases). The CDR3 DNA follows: TGTGCCAGCAGCACCGAACAGGGATACACTGAAGCTTTCTTT. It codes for CASSTEQGYTEAFF.